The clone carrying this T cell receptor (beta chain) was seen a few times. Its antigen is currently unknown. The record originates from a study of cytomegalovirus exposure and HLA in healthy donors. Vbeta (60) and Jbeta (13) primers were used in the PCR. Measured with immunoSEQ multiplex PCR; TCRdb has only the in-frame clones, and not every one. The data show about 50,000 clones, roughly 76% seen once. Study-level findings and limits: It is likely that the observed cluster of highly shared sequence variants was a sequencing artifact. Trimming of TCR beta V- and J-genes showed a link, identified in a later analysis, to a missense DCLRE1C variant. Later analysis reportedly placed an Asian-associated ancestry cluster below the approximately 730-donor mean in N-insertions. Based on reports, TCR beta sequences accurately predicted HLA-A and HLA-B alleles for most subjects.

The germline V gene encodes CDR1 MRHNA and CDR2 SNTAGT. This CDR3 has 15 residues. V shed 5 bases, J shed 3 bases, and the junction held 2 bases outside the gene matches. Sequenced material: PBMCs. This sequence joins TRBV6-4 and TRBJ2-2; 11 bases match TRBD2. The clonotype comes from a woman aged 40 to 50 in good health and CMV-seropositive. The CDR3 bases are TGTGCCAGCAGTCCGACTAGCGGGGACACCGGGGAGCTGTTTTTT. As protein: CASSPTSGDTGELFF.